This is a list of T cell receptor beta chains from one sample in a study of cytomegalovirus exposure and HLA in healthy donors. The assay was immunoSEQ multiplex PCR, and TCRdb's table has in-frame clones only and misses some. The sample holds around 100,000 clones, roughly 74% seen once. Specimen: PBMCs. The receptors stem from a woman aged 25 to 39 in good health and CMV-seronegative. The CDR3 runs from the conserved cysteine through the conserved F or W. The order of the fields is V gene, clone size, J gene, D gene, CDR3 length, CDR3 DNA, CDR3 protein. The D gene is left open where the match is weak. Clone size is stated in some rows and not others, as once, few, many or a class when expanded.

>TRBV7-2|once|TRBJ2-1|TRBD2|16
TGTGCCAGCAGCTTAGAAGGGGCTAGCGGTTACAATGAGCAGTTCTTC
CASSLEGASGYNEQFF
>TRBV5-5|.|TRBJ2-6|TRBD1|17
TGTGCCAGCAAAGAGGGGGCATCCCATAATGGGGCCAACGTCCTGACTTTC
CASKEGASHNGANVLTF
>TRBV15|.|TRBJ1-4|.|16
TGTGCCACCAGCAGAACGTCGGGACACAATAATGAAAAACTGTTTTTT
CATSRTSGHNNEKLFF
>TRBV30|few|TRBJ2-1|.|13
TGTGCCTGGAGTGTACCGGCCTACAATGAGCAGTTCTTC
CAWSVPAYNEQFF
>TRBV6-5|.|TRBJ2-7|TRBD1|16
TGTGCCAGCAGTTACTCGAACGCAGGGGGTAAGCACGAGCAGTACTTC
CASSYSNAGGKHEQYF
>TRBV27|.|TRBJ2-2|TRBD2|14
TGTGCCAGTAGGGGAGGGACGAACACCGGGGAGCTGTTTTTT
CASRGGTNTGELFF
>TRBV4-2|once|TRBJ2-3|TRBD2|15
TGTGCCAGCAGCCAAAGCGGGGGGCCGGGGGATACGCAGTATTTT
CASSQSGGPGDTQYF
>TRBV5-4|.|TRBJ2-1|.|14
TGTGCCAGCAGCTTAAGCGGGTCTTACAATGAGCAGTTCTTC
CASSLSGSYNEQFF
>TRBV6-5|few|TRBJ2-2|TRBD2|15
TGTGCCAGCAGTAAGACTAGCCCGAACACCGGGGAGCTGTTTTTT
CASSKTSPNTGELFF
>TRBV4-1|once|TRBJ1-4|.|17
TGCGCCAGCAGCCTGGAACCGGGGTTAAGGGCTAATGAAAAACTGTTTTTT
CASSLEPGLRANEKLFF
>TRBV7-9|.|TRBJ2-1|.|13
TGTGCCAGCAGCTCAAGCGGAGGATATGAGCAGTTCTTC
CASSSSGGYEQFF
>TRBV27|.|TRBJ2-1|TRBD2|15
TGTGCCAGCAGACGACTAGCGGGGGGGAAAGATGAGCAGTTCTTC
CASRRLAGGKDEQFF
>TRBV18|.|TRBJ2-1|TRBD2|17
TGTGCCAGCTCACCCCCCCTTGGACTAGCGGGGAGTAATGAGCAGTTCTTC
CASSPPLGLAGSNEQFF
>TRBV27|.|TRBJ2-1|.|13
TGTGCCAGCAGTTCTAGCTCCTACAATGAGCAGTTCTTC
CASSSSSYNEQFF
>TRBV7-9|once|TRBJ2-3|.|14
TGTGCCAGCAGCCGAGGGACTAGCACAGATACGCAGTATTTT
CASSRGTSTDTQYF
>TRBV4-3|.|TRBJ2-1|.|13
TGCGCCAGCAGCCTATTGGGGGGCAATGAGCAGTTCTTC
CASSLLGGNEQFF